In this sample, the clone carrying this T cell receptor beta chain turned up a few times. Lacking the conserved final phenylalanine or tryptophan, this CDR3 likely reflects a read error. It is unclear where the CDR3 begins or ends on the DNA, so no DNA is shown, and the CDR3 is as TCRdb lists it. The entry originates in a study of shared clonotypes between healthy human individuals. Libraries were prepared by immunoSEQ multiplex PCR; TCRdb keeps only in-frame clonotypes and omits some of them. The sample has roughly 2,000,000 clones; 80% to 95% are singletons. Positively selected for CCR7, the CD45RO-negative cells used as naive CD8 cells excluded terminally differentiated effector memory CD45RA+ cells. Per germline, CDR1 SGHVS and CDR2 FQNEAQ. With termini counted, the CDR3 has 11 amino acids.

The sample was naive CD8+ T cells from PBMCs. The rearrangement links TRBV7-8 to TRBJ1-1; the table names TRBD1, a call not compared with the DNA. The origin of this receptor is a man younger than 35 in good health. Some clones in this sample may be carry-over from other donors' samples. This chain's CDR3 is CASSLAYWDSL.